These T cell receptor beta chains were read from a single sample in a study of cytomegalovirus exposure and HLA in healthy donors. Data came from immunoSEQ multiplex PCR; TCRdb stores just in-frame clones and leaves some out. The ten top clones account for 6.8%, within a sample of about 110,000 clones. The specimen sequenced was PBMCs. These receptors were taken from a man aged 35-49 years in good health and CMV-seropositive. CDR3s include the opening cysteine and the closing phenylalanine or tryptophan.

V: TRBV7-9; CDR3: CASSLKGREAEAFF
V: TRBV5-6; CDR3: CASTGTELWGYTF
V: TRBV13; CDR3: CASSLSRDYEQYF
V: TRBV5-1; CDR3: CASSLGTGTYEQYF
V: TRBV6-1; CDR3: CAILAGYYNEQFF
V: TRBV28; CDR3: CASSLGGEKVGTDTQYF
V: TRBV2; CDR3: CASSSQGARDGYTF
V: TRBV9; CDR3: CASSVVWSGGTEAFF
V: TRBV10-2; CDR3: CASSERRHSSYEQYF
V: TRBV9; CDR3: CASSVDVGREQYF
V: TRBV7-9; CDR3: CASSLGQPGGDTEAFF
V: TRBV7-9; CDR3: CASSLGGFVSTDTQYF
V: TRBV2; CDR3: CASSVTGGLQPQHF
V: TRBV6-4; CDR3: CASSDGEVNYNEQFF
V: TRBV10-2; CDR3: CASSESKADTQYF
V: TRBV19; CDR3: CASSFQGQISYEQYF
V: TRBV5-1; CDR3: CASSLAESGRAETQYF
V: TRBV5-6; CDR3: CASSSSGRVGTDTQYF
V: TRBV21-1; CDR3: CASSPWLAGGKGEQFF
V: TRBV19; CDR3: CATGQGVEYF
V: TRBV6-1; CDR3: CATLFPRDRDGYTF
V: TRBV5-1; CDR3: CASSFEGAYEQYF
V: TRBV5-6; CDR3: CASSLLLNANEQYF
V: TRBV9; CDR3: CASSRTGRDYGYTF
V: TRBV14; CDR3: CASSPESSYNEQFF
V: TRBV5-1; CDR3: CASSSGTSDTQYF
V: TRBV5-6; CDR3: CASSLGQGGEQYF
V: TRBV4-3; CDR3: CASSRDIGLDGYTF
V: TRBV7-7; CDR3: CASSWDREQTQYF
V: TRBV4-3; CDR3: CASSQDLSSGSSNIQYF
V: TRBV11-2; CDR3: CASSLARGEQFF
V: TRBV19; CDR3: CASSIETGQTNYGYTF
V: TRBV7-8; CDR3: CASSSRGGAYEQYF
V: TRBV6-1; CDR3: CASSKQKGETQYF
V: TRBV7-2; CDR3: CASSLGGLYYEQYF
V: TRBV6-6; CDR3: CASSYSVAGDNEQFF
V: TRBV29-1; CDR3: CSVGREYTNEQFF
V: TRBV7-8; CDR3: CASSLEVVSDSKNTEAFF
V: TRBV7-8; CDR3: CASSLRGQGDSPLHF
V: TRBV5-6; CDR3: CASGQGVLGEQYF
V: TRBV30; CDR3: CAWSGGAYGYTF
V: TRBV7-9; CDR3: CASSPLGSGNEKLFF
V: TRBV28; CDR3: CASHPGTGVYEQYF
V: TRBV4-1; CDR3: CASSQDLLAGVETQYF
V: TRBV19; CDR3: CASSIESVATNEKLFF
V: TRBV6-5; CDR3: CASRRQDYEQYF
V: TRBV7-2; CDR3: CASSSGQADVSEKLFF
V: TRBV18; CDR3: CASSDKGQGVNYGYTF
V: TRBV11-3; CDR3: CASSPGQTYEQYF
V: TRBV28; CDR3: CASRGLGSASYNEQFF
V: TRBV7-2; CDR3: CASSWTGTGTYEQYF